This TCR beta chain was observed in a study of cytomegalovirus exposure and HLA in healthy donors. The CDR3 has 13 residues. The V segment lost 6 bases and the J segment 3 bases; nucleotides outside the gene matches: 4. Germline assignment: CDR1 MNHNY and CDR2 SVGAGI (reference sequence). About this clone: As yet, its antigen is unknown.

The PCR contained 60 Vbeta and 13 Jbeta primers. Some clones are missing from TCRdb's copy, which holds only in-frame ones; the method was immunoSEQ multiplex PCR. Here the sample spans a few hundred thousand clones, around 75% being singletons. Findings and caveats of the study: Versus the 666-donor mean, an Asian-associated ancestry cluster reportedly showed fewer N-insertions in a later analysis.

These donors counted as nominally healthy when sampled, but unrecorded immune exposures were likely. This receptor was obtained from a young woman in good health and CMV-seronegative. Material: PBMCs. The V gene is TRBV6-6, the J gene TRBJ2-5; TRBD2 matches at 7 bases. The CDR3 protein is CASRALAEETQYF. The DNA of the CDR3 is TGTGCCAGCAGGGCGCTAGCGGAAGAGACCCAGTACTTC.